Listed below are T cell receptor beta chains from one sample, sequenced in a study of blood T cell repertoires in COVID-19. Clones were read by immunoSEQ multiplex PCR, and TCRdb kept only the in-frame ones, dropping some. The sample holds approximately 150,000 clones, roughly nine tenths seen once. The sample comprised peripheral blood. The source is a man younger than 35 with COVID-19, enrolled during active disease. Each CDR3 is given with its conserved first and last residue. A D gene is named only where the DNA matches it firmly. The size of a clone is reported for some rows only, either as once, few or many, or as a class for expanded clones.

j_call clone_size v_call d_call cdr3_aa cdr3_nt
TRBJ1-2 . TRBV28 . CASSLWGDYGYTF TGTGCCAGCAGTTTATGGGGCGACTATGGCTACACCTTC
TRBJ2-7 few TRBV6-2/TRBV6-3 TRBD2 CASSYPTSGRASSYEQYF TGTGCCAGCAGTTACCCGACTAGCGGGAGGGCCAGCTCCTACGAGCAGTACTTC
TRBJ2-3 . TRBV9 . CASSLISSSTDTQYF TGTGCCAGCAGCCTTATATCTTCTAGCACAGATACGCAGTATTTT
TRBJ1-6 . TRBV5-1 TRBD1 CASSSGTGPSSYNSPLHF TGCGCCAGCAGCTCCGGGACAGGACCAAGCTCCTATAATTCACCCCTCCACTTT
TRBJ1-5 . TRBV6-2/TRBV6-3 . CASSQRNQPQHF TGTGCCAGCAGTCAGCGGAATCAGCCCCAGCATTTT
TRBJ2-7 . TRBV7-8 TRBD1 CASSLSTGAYEQYF TGTGCCAGCAGCTTATCGACAGGGGCGTACGAGCAGTACTTC
TRBJ2-7 . TRBV27 . CASSSALNTGFGEQYF TGTGCCAGCAGTTCAGCCTTAAACACAGGGTTTGGCGAGCAGTACTTC
TRBJ2-7 . TRBV21-1 . CASSKDLPPGEQYF TGTGCCAGCAGCAAAGATCTCCCCCCCGGCGAGCAGTACTTC
TRBJ2-2 . TRBV5-6 TRBD1 CASSFRDRSNTGELFF TGTGCCAGCAGCTTCCGGGACAGGTCTAACACCGGGGAGCTGTTTTTT
TRBJ2-3 . TRBV29-1 . CSVVWGDPSTDTQYF TGCAGCGTCGTGTGGGGGGACCCTAGCACAGATACGCAGTATTTT
TRBJ2-5 . TRBV2 . CASGGGEAGETQYF TGTGCCAGTGGGGGGGGCGAAGCTGGAGAGACCCAGTACTTC
TRBJ2-1 . TRBV27 . CASSLSSYNEQFF TGTGCCAGCAGTCTGAGCTCCTACAATGAGCAGTTCTTC
TRBJ1-1 . TRBV18 TRBD1 CASSPGTGETEAFF TGTGCCAGCTCACCAGGGACAGGGGAAACTGAAGCTTTCTTT
TRBJ2-3 . TRBV6-5 TRBD1 CASSSPGQGDGDTQYF TGTGCCAGCAGTTCCCCGGGACAGGGGGATGGAGATACGCAGTATTTT
TRBJ2-7 once TRBV12-3/TRBV12-4 . CASSFPGGGQYF TGTGCCAGCAGTTTTCCCGGGGGAGGGCAGTACTTC